Shown below are 2 T cell receptor beta chains from a single sample sequenced in a study of T cells in Graves' hyperthyroidism and ophthalmopathy. RNA transcripts served as the template for amplifying TCR beta CDR3 regions. A first-round RT-PCR of the TCR CDR3 used the HTBI primer set. TCRdb re-called the multiplex PCR reads with MiXCR, one entry per CDR3 protein. This table holds 300,000 to 500,000 distinct CDR3 sequences, over 11% found once. The sequenced sample consisted of blood. The receptors come from a man between 50 and 59 years old with Graves' ophthalmopathy.

This clonotype was counted ten times or more. The chain has TRBV5-8 and TRBJ2-1; 8 bases fit TRBD2. The CDR3 runs to 14 residues. Germline V gene sequence: CDR1 SGHTS, CDR2 YDEGEE. V lost 9 bases and J lost 4; bases outside the gene matches: 9. The DNA of the CDR3 is TGTGCCAAGAAGCGGGAGCTTGCGTACAATGAGCAGTTCTTC. Its protein is CAKKRELAYNEQFF.

The V gene is TRBV5-1, the J gene TRBJ2-1; D not certain. The germline V gene has CDR1 SGHRS and CDR2 YFSETQ. V was pared by 0 bases and J by 0 bases, with 7 bases between. The CDR3 length is 15 residues. Here the CDR3 DNA reads TGCGCCAGCAGCTTGGACCAGTGCTCCTACAATGAGCAGTTCTTC. As protein: CASSLDQCSYNEQFF.